This TCR beta chain emerged from a study of shared clonotypes between healthy human individuals. Overall study context: Samples came from a couple of female and three male donors aged 18 to 49. Overall study results and limits: Naive subsets generally exceeded memory subsets in estimated richness. Lower generation probabilities were found for non-shared clonotypes than for those shared by all four donors.

Each PCR replicate from the sorted subsets contained 150 to 250 ng DNA, which is some 32,000 T cell genomes. This table comes from immunoSEQ multiplex PCR, and its TCRdb copy is limited to in-frame clones, with some not included. This table holds roughly 1,100,000 clones, about 80% found once. Unmatched junction bases numbered 8, after V lost 4 bases and J lost 6 bases. Germline V gene data show CDR1 as LNHNV and CDR2 as YYDKDF (reference sequence). The CDR3 has 15 residues. This clone appeared once. Antigen specificity is unknown. This clonotype was sampled from a man younger than 30 in good health. The gene calls are TRBV15 and TRBJ2-2; 7 nucleotides agree with TRBD1. Sequenced input: memory CD4+ T cells sorted from blood. Subset here: CD45RA-negative fraction. The chain's CDR3 is CATSTDRVRAGELFF. CDR3 in DNA: TGTGCCACCAGCACAGACAGGGTACGGGCCGGGGAGCTGTTTTTT.